This T cell receptor beta chain emerged from a study of blood T cells in healthy people across ages. Worth noting for this clonotype: Its antigen remains unidentified.

Germline CDR1 is MDHEN and CDR2 is SYDVKM. V gave up 3 bases and J gave up 8 bases, with 16 bases separating them. This CDR3 contains 14 residues. A sample-barcoded 5' primer and a J-beta primer mix were used in a second PCR of roughly 7 to 11 cycles. One entry per CDR3 protein, called by TCRdb with MiXCR from the 5' RACE reads. The sample records about a million distinct CDR3 sequences, roughly 50% being singletons. Study observations and caveats: Strong correlation existed between TCR beta diversity and naive T cell percentage. Since the PBMCs were unsorted, naive and antigen-experienced cells could not be conclusively compared. Long-lived donors had more naive CD4+ cells and higher diversity than aged donors.

What was sequenced was blood. The TCR originated in a woman aged 60-70 years in good health. The V gene is TRBV28, the J gene TRBJ1-2; TRBD1 is a possible D gene (5 bases). In nucleotides, the CDR3 is TGTGCCAGCAGTTTTCGGGACTCCAGTGGCGGCTACACCTTC. It specifies CASSFRDSSGGYTF.